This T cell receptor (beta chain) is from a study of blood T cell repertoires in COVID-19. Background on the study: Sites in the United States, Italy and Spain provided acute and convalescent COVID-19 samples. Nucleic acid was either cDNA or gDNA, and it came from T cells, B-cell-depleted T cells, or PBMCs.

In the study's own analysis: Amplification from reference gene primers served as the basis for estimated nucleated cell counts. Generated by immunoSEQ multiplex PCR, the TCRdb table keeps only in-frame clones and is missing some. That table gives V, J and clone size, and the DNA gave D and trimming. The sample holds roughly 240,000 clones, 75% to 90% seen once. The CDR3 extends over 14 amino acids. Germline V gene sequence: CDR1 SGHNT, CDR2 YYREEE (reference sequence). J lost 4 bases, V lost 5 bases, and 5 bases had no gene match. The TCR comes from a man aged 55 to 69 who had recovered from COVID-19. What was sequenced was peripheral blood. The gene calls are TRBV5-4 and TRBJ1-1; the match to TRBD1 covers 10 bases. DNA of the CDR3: TGTGCCAGCAGGGACAGGGACAGGGGCACTGAAGCTTTCTTT. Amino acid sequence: CASRDRDRGTEAFF.